The text below deals with one T cell receptor beta chain. The antigen is undetermined. Clones were sequenced by immunoSEQ multiplex PCR, and TCRdb holds only the in-frame ones, with some missing. This table holds 2 million or so clones, 85% to 95% found once. These data belong to a study of shared clonotypes between healthy human individuals. Overall study results and limits: Clonotypes shared by all four donors outscored non-shared clonotypes in generation probability. There were few donors, and this limited the genetic and exposure-history diversity represented. A generally larger estimated richness was seen in naive subsets than in memory subsets.

This TCR derives from a man aged 18-30 years in good health. Sequenced material: naive CD4+ T cells sorted from blood. Specified subset: CD45RA+ positively selected.

The CDR3, as DNA: TGTGCTACCGGGAGGGAGGGGACAGTTGAGCAGTTCTTC. Translating gives CATGREGTVEQFF. The V and J genes are TRBV7-7 and TRBJ2-1, with D maybe TRBD2 (8 bases). From germline, CDR1 is SSHAT and CDR2 FNYEAQ (reference sequence). This CDR3 is 13 amino acids long.